A selection of T cell receptor beta chains follows, all from one sample in a study of T cells in Graves' hyperthyroidism and ophthalmopathy. In TCRdb, the multiplex PCR reads were re-called with MiXCR into one record per CDR3 protein. The sample includes 500,000 or so distinct CDR3 sequences, roughly 15% seen only once; the top ten take about 29%. The sample taken for sequencing was blood. The receptors stem from a woman in her 30s with Graves' ophthalmopathy. Both conserved end residues are part of each CDR3. D genes are given only for firm matches. Only part of the rows carry a size: once, few, many, or a class if the clone is expanded.

j_call: TRBJ2-2; clone_size: NA; v_call: TRBV6-1; d_call: NA; cdr3_nt: TGTGCCAGCAGTGAAGAGAGGCGTTGGGGCGGGGAGCTGTTTTTT; cdr3_aa: CASSEERRWGGELFF
j_call: TRBJ2-7; clone_size: many; v_call: TRBV30; d_call: TRBD1; cdr3_nt: TGTGCCTGGACCCCGACAGGGACGGGCGAGCAGTACTTC; cdr3_aa: CAWTPTGTGEQYF
j_call: TRBJ2-1; clone_size: many; v_call: TRBV28; d_call: NA; cdr3_nt: TGTGCCAGCAGTTTATTAGGGGGAGGCCTTTACAATGAGCAGTTCTTC; cdr3_aa: CASSLLGGGLYNEQFF
j_call: TRBJ1-4; clone_size: few; v_call: TRBV15; d_call: NA; cdr3_nt: TGTGCCACCAGCAGGGCAACTAATGAAAAACTGTTTTTT; cdr3_aa: CATSRATNEKLFF
j_call: TRBJ2-3; clone_size: many; v_call: TRBV20-1; d_call: TRBD2; cdr3_nt: TGCAGTGCTAGAGGAAGAGCGGGACGTTACACAGATACGCAGTATTTT; cdr3_aa: CSARGRAGRYTDTQYF
j_call: TRBJ2-1; clone_size: few; v_call: TRBV6-2/TRBV6-3; d_call: NA; cdr3_nt: TGTGCCAGCAGTCTGTCAAGTGGGCGTCTTGCCAATGAGCAGTTCTTC; cdr3_aa: CASSLSSGRLANEQFF
j_call: TRBJ2-7; clone_size: many; v_call: TRBV2; d_call: NA; cdr3_nt: TGTGCCAGCAGTTCTTGGTACGAGCAGTACTTC; cdr3_aa: CASSSWYEQYF
j_call: TRBJ2-2; clone_size: NA; v_call: TRBV7-2; d_call: NA; cdr3_nt: TGTGCCAGCAGCTTAGTTTGGGGGGAGCTGTTTTTT; cdr3_aa: CASSLVWGELFF
j_call: TRBJ2-4; clone_size: NA; v_call: TRBV6-5; d_call: TRBD2; cdr3_nt: TGTGCCAGCAGTTACTCGACTGGTATTAGCGGGACTGTAAAAAACATTCAGTACTTC; cdr3_aa: CASSYSTGISGTVKNIQYF
j_call: TRBJ2-5; clone_size: once; v_call: TRBV5-5; d_call: TRBD1; cdr3_nt: TGTGCCAGCAGCTACCGGGACAGGGAACAAGAGACCCAGTACTTC; cdr3_aa: CASSYRDREQETQYF